The next 26 T cell receptor beta chains were all read from a single sample in a study of blood T cell repertoires in COVID-19. Repertoires were generated with immunoSEQ multiplex PCR, while TCRdb's copy carries only in-frame clones and drops some. Of 300,000 to 400,000 clones listed, about 86% were seen once; the top ten hold under 8.5%. The specimen was peripheral blood. Receptors were obtained from an older woman with COVID-19, enrolled during active disease.

J is TRBJ2-3 and V is TRBV5-4; D is uncertain. CDR3 length equals 16 residues. The V end was cut by 0 bases, the J end by 0 bases, with 11 bases between. Germline values: CDR1 SGHNT, CDR2 YYREEE (reference sequence). The CDR3 DNA reads as TGTGCCAGCAGCTTGGCCGCGGTCCGTAGCACAGATACGCAGTATTTT. It codes for CASSLAAVRSTDTQYF.

The chain has TRBV6-5 and TRBJ2-7; D may be TRBD2 (5 bases). Trimming removed 6 bases from V and 6 bases from J, with 18 bases in between. The CDR3 covers 14 residues. Per the germline V gene, CDR1 is MNHEY and CDR2 is SVGAGI. Here the CDR3 DNA reads TGTGCCAGCAGACTTGATAGAGGGCCTTTCGAGCAGTACTTC. Translation: CASRLDRGPFEQYF.

The gene calls are TRBV19 and TRBJ2-1; maybe TRBD1 (5 bases). This CDR3 spans 15 amino acids. Between the trimmed V and J ends, which lost 3 bases and 4 bases, there was a span of 13 bases. Looked up from germline, CDR1 is LNHDA and CDR2 is SQIVND (reference sequence). The CDR3 is CASSILTATYNEQFF. The DNA for the CDR3 is TGTGCCAGTAGTATCCTGACAGCCACTTACAATGAGCAGTTCTTC.

The chain has TRBV2 and TRBJ1-1; 10 positions agree with TRBD1. Germline loops: CDR1 SNHLY, CDR2 FYNNEI. CDR3 length: 19 amino acids. Trimming at V came to 0 bases and at J to 11 bases, leaving 21 bases not matched to a gene. The CDR3 is CASSEAHFRDRGKFSVAFF. The DNA for the CDR3 is TGTGCCAGCAGTGAAGCGCATTTCCGGGACAGGGGAAAATTTTCTGTGGCTTTCTTT.

This clone has a single count. The chain recombines TRBV3-1 (or the pseudogene TRBV3-2) with TRBJ2-3; TRBD2 matches at 8 bases. Germline V gives CDR1 LGHDT, CDR2 YNNKEL (reference sequence). The ends lost 3 bases at V and 2 bases at J; junction bases unmatched: 7. This CDR3 spans 16 amino acids. In nucleotides, the CDR3 is TGTGCCAGCAGCCATCCCAGCGGGGGACCCACAGATACGCAGTATTTT. Encoded protein: CASSHPSGGPTDTQYF.

This sequence joins TRBV6-5 and TRBJ1-2; D gene ambiguous. The CDR3 covers 15 residues. The V end lost 6 bases, the J end lost 4 bases, and 18 bases lay between the germline ends. In germline, CDR1 is MNHEY, CDR2 SVGAGI. CDR3 residues: CASSPLEGGGYGYTF. The CDR3 bases are TGTGCCAGCAGCCCCTTGGAGGGAGGAGGCTATGGCTACACCTTC.

The V gene is TRBV7-6, the J gene TRBJ1-1; the D gene is possibly TRBD1 (5 bases). The CDR3 covers 13 residues. V was clipped by 2 bases and J by 3 bases, with 7 bases between them. Germline CDR1 and CDR2: SGHVS and FNYEAQ. CDR3 nucleotide sequence: TGTGCCAGCAGCTTACAAGGGGACACTGAAGCTTTCTTT. Translated: CASSLQGDTEAFF.

The chain is built from TRBV6-1 and TRBJ2-7; perhaps TRBD1 as D (5 bases). Germline V gene lookup returns CDR1 MNHNS and CDR2 SASEGT. Between the trimmed V and J ends, which lost 1 base and 2 bases, there was a span of 12 bases. There are 15 residues in the CDR3. DNA of the CDR3: TGTGCCAGCAGTGAAGGCGACAGCATAGCCTACGAGCAGTACTTC. The encoded protein is CASSEGDSIAYEQYF.

The chain uses TRBV4-1 and TRBJ1-3; D gene uncertain. The CDR3 is 16 amino acids. Germline CDR1 reads MGHRA; CDR2 reads YSYEKL. V lost 3 bases, J lost 0 bases, and 12 bases lay in between. The CDR3 sequence is CASSHNEGSSGNTIYF. CDR3 DNA: TGCGCCAGCAGCCATAATGAGGGTTCCTCTGGAAACACCATATATTTT.

The chain uses TRBV18 and TRBJ1-2; TRBD1 matches 9 bases. V was clipped by 2 bases and J by 3 bases; unmatched bases: 7. Per germline, CDR1 KGHSH and CDR2 LQKENI. The CDR3 contains 16 residues. This CDR3 is CASSPITGGRDYGYTF. The CDR3, as DNA: TGTGCCAGCTCACCAATAACAGGGGGCCGGGACTATGGCTACACCTTC. The entire variable domain, with the rest obtained from reference TRBV18 and TRBJ1-2, is as follows: NAGVMQNPRHLVRRRGQEARLRCSPMKGHSHVYWYRQLPEEGLKFMVYLQKENIIDESGMPKERFSAEFPKEGPSILRIQQVVRGDSAAYFCASSPITGGRDYGYTFGSGTRLTVV.

The genes are TRBV6-5 and TRBJ2-3; D not resolved. This CDR3 spans 11 amino acids. Germline lookup yields CDR1 MNHEY and CDR2 SVGAGI. V lost 7 bases, J lost 6 bases, and 8 bases lay in between. The CDR3 bases are TGTGCCAGCACTACGAGTGATACGCAGTATTTT. Translating gives CASTTSDTQYF.

The chain employs TRBV7-9 and TRBJ1-2; 8 bases fit TRBD1. The J segment lost 4 bases and the V segment lost 1 base, leaving 5 bases of the junction unmatched. The CDR3 sequence is 15 residues long. Germline V CDR1 and CDR2: SEHNR, FQNEAQ (reference sequence). CDR3 sequence: CASSLGQTGVYGYTF. The CDR3 DNA reads as TGTGCCAGCAGCTTAGGCCAGACAGGGGTCTATGGCTACACCTTC.

The V gene is TRBV15, the J gene TRBJ2-3, with TRBD2 as a possible D gene (6 bases). This CDR3 has 16 amino acids. CDR1 is LNHNV, CDR2 YYDKDF, per germline (reference sequence). The V end lost 0 bases, the J end lost 1 base, and 11 bases lay between the germline ends. CDR3 loop: CATSREASEGTDTQYF. The CDR3 DNA reads as TGTGCCACCAGCAGAGAGGCTAGCGAGGGCACAGATACGCAGTATTTT.

The chain links TRBV25-1 to TRBJ1-1, with TRBD1 matching over 8 bases. This CDR3 comprises 15 residues. Per germline, CDR1 MGHDK and CDR2 SYGVNS. V dropped 8 bases and J dropped 0; count of bases not matched to a gene: 8. CDR3: CASRGQGPMNTEAFF. The CDR3 DNA is TGTGCCAGCCGAGGACAGGGACCCATGAACACTGAAGCTTTCTTT. Looking up the rest from reference TRBV25-1 and TRBJ1-1 gives the full variable domain: EADIYQTPRYLVIGTGKKITLECSQTMGHDKMYWYQQDPGMELHLIHYSYGVNSTEKGDLSSESTVSRIRTEHFPLTLESARPSHTSQYLCASRGQGPMNTEAFFGQGTRLTVV.

The genes are TRBV11-3 and TRBJ2-1, with D possibly matching TRBD1 (6 bases). Trimming pared 5 bases from V and 4 bases from J, leaving 9 bases between. Germline CDR1 and CDR2: SGHNT and YENEEA. The CDR3 consists of 13 residues. CDR3 loop: CASSEDSYNEQFF. CDR3 nucleotides: TGTGCCAGCAGCGAGGACAGTTACAATGAGCAGTTCTTC.

This chain connects TRBV4-1 to TRBJ2-2, with a possible D match to TRBD2 (6 bases). This CDR3 has 14 residues. The V gene lost 7 bases and the J gene lost 5 bases, with 14 bases spanning the gap. Germline assignment: CDR1 MGHRA and CDR2 YSYEKL. The DNA of the CDR3 is TGCGCCAGCATGGGGCTAGCGAGGACCGGGGAGCTGTTTTTT. This encodes CASMGLARTGELFF.

V is TRBV4-1 and J is TRBJ2-3; 9 bases align to TRBD1. With 5 bases clipped from V and 5 bases from J, the junction kept 14 bases outside the gene matches. This CDR3 is 17 amino acids long. Germline V gives CDR1 MGHRA, CDR2 YSYEKL. This chain's CDR3 is CASSSTHRDRDIDTQYF. The CDR3 nucleotides read TGCGCCAGCAGCAGTACTCACCGGGACAGGGATATAGATACGCAGTATTTT.

The chain recombines TRBV5-1 with TRBJ1-5; 7 bases line up with TRBD1. Per the germline V gene, CDR1 is SGHRS and CDR2 is YFSETQ. The V gene end was trimmed by 0 bases and the J gene end by 0 bases; junction bases not matched to a gene: 12. The CDR3 is made up of 19 amino acids. The CDR3 region has the DNA TGCGCCAGCAGCTTGGTTTGGGACAGCCCTAACAATAGCAATCAGCCCCAGCATTTT. Translated, it gives CASSLVWDSPNNSNQPQHF. The variable domain in full, completed from reference TRBV5-1 and TRBJ1-5, reads KAGVTQTPRYLIKTRGQQVTLSCSPISGHRSVSWYQQTPGQGLQFLFEYFSETQRNKGNFPGRFSGRQFSNSRSEMNVSTLELGDSALYLCASSLVWDSPNNSNQPQHFGDGTRLSIL.

This clone was seen more than once but under ten times. The chain combines TRBV5-1 with TRBJ2-2; TRBD2 matches 13 bases. The CDR3 spans 18 residues. The germline V gene encodes CDR1 SGHRS and CDR2 YFSETQ. Unmatched junction bases numbered 9, after V lost 0 bases and J lost 7 bases. The CDR3 is CASSLAGTSGVVGGELFF. For the CDR3, the DNA is TGCGCCAGCAGCTTGGCCGGGACTAGCGGGGTTGTCGGCGGGGAGCTGTTTTTT. Full variable domain (missing parts from reference TRBV5-1 and TRBJ2-2): KAGVTQTPRYLIKTRGQQVTLSCSPISGHRSVSWYQQTPGQGLQFLFEYFSETQRNKGNFPGRFSGRQFSNSRSEMNVSTLELGDSALYLCASSLAGTSGVVGGELFFGEGSRLTVL.

This chain links TRBV24-1 with TRBJ2-5; TRBD1 aligns across 8 bases. This CDR3 comprises 15 residues. Per the germline V gene, CDR1 is KGHDR and CDR2 is SFDVKD. Losses at the gene ends were 2 bases for V and 3 bases for J; bases not matched to a gene: 4. The CDR3 DNA follows: TGTGCCACCAGTGATTCCGGGACAGGAAAAGAGACCCAGTACTTC. Residues: CATSDSGTGKETQYF.

The chain uses TRBV4-1 and TRBJ1-2; 7 bases agree with TRBD1. CDR3 size: 15 residues. The V gene end was trimmed by 1 base and the J gene end by 5 bases; junction bases not matched to a gene: 7. Germline CDR1 reads MGHRA; CDR2 reads YSYEKL. CDR3 region: CASSQARQGIYGYTF. For the CDR3, the DNA is TGCGCCAGCAGCCAAGCCCGACAGGGAATTTATGGCTACACCTTC.

This clone was seen a handful of times. The CDR3 protein is CASSGLGTSGGYTGELFF. The CDR3 DNA sequence: TGTGCCAGCAGCGGGCTGGGGACTAGCGGGGGTTACACCGGGGAGCTGTTTTTT. The genes are TRBV6-4 and TRBJ2-2, with 14 bases lining up with TRBD2. Germline trimming cut 6 bases from V and 3 bases from J; bases unmatched to any gene: 9. The CDR3 runs to 18 residues. Germline loops: CDR1 MRHNA, CDR2 SNTAGT.

J is TRBJ2-3 and V is TRBV30; D is uncertain. V gave up 0 bases and J gave up 3 bases, with 10 bases separating them. This CDR3 contains 14 residues. The germline V gene encodes CDR1 GTSNPN and CDR2 SVGIG (reference sequence). Here the CDR3 DNA reads TGTGCCTGGAGTGTAATGGCAGGAACAGATACGCAGTATTTT. Translating gives CAWSVMAGTDTQYF. The whole variable domain, remainder taken from reference TRBV30 and TRBJ2-3, is SQTIHQWPATLVQPVGSPLSLECTVEGTSNPNLYWYRQAAGRGLQLLFYSVGIGQISSEVPQNLSASRPQDRQFILSSKKLLLSDSGFYLCAWSVMAGTDTQYFGPGTRLTVL.

The V call is TRBV15, the J call TRBJ1-2; a weak D match, TRBD1 (5 bases). V lost 3 bases and J 4 bases, leaving 12 bases between the germline ends. Germline-derived CDR1 and CDR2 are LNHNV and YYDKDF (reference sequence). The CDR3 loop spans 14 amino acids. CDR3: CATSREGSFYGYTF. The CDR3 DNA is TGTGCCACCAGCAGGGAGGGGTCTTTCTATGGCTACACCTTC.

The chain is built from TRBV4-1 and TRBJ2-1; D may be TRBD2 (6 bases). Trimming took off 2 bases at V and 6 bases at J, with 11 bases between the two ends. This CDR3 comprises 14 residues. The germline V gene has CDR1 MGHRA and CDR2 YSYEKL. In DNA form, the CDR3 reads TGCGCCAGCAGCCAATTTATCGGGGGCAATGAGCAGTTCTTC. As protein: CASSQFIGGNEQFF.

The chain combines TRBV6-5 with TRBJ2-7; D call uncertain. There are 13 residues in the CDR3. Trimming shortened V by 3 bases and J by 3 bases, and 9 bases separated the two germline ends. Germline loops: CDR1 MNHEY, CDR2 SVGAGI. CDR3 sequence reads: CASSYGGFYEQYF. CDR3 nucleotides: TGTGCCAGCAGTTATGGCGGATTCTACGAGCAGTACTTC.